This is a list of T cell receptor beta chains from one sample in a study of cytomegalovirus exposure and HLA in healthy donors. Libraries were prepared by immunoSEQ multiplex PCR; TCRdb keeps only in-frame clonotypes and omits some of them. The data hold about 100,000 clones, with 70% to 80% observed a single time. The sequenced material came from PBMCs. The receptors originated from a female donor in good health and CMV-seropositive. Both conserved end residues are part of each CDR3. D genes are given only for firm matches. The size of a clone is reported for some rows only, either as once, few or many, or as a class for expanded clones.

j_gene	v_gene	d_gene	abundance	CDR3nt	CDR3aa
TRBJ2-7	TRBV29-1	TRBD1	NA	TGCAGCGTTGAATTCAGACAGGGTCGGTACGAGCAGTACTTC	CSVEFRQGRYEQYF
TRBJ1-1	TRBV15	NA	NA	TGTGCCACCAGCAGAGATCTAGGCGGGGACACTGAAGCTTTCTTT	CATSRDLGGDTEAFF
TRBJ2-1	TRBV4-1	NA	NA	TGCGCCAGCAGCCAAGATTCGTGGGGACTTAAAAACAATGAGCAGTTCTTC	CASSQDSWGLKNNEQFF
TRBJ1-1	TRBV4-2	TRBD1	NA	TGTGCCAGCAGCCGACACCGGGACAGGAACACTGAAGCTTTCTTT	CASSRHRDRNTEAFF
TRBJ1-2	TRBV2	TRBD1	NA	TGTGCCAGCAGGCCTGGGACAGGGTTTTCCTATGGCTACACCTTC	CASRPGTGFSYGYTF
TRBJ2-5	TRBV15	TRBD1	NA	TGTGCCACCAGCACTGGTTTTGACAGGGGACGGGAGACCCAGTACTTC	CATSTGFDRGRETQYF
TRBJ2-1	TRBV19	TRBD2	NA	TGTGCCAGTAGCCGACTAGCGGGAGGGTCCTTGACCGACAATGAGCAGTTCTTC	CASSRLAGGSLTDNEQFF
TRBJ1-4	TRBV27	NA	NA	TGTGCCAGCAGTTTAGGTGGGGAGGGTTATGAAAAACTGTTTTTT	CASSLGGEGYEKLFF
TRBJ2-5	TRBV10-2	NA	NA	TGCGCCAGCAGGGACAGTACTCAAGAGACCCAGTACTTC	CASRDSTQETQYF
TRBJ2-5	TRBV25-1	NA	once	TGTGCCAGCAGCATAAGTCAGGGCCAAGAGACCCAGTACTTC	CASSISQGQETQYF
TRBJ2-7	TRBV6-5	TRBD2	NA	TGTGCCAGCACCCAGATCACTAGCGGTTACTACGAGCAGTACTTC	CASTQITSGYYEQYF
TRBJ2-7	TRBV7-9	NA	NA	TGTGCCAGCAGCCTCTCGGGAATGGGATCCGCCTACGAGCAGTACTTC	CASSLSGMGSAYEQYF
TRBJ2-5	TRBV7-8	NA	NA	TGTGCCAGCTCGGGGTTGGAAGAGACCCAGTACTTC	CASSGLEETQYF
TRBJ2-5	TRBV18	TRBD2	once	TGTGCCAGCTCACCATGGCGGCTCGCATCTAGCGGGGGGGACCAAGAGACCCAGTACTTC	CASSPWRLASSGGDQETQYF
TRBJ2-7	TRBV6-5	NA	NA	TGTGCCAGCAGTTGGGGCAGGGGCGAGCAGTACTTC	CASSWGRGEQYF
TRBJ2-3	TRBV7-6	NA	NA	TGTGCCAGCAGCTTAAGCCCAGGCCGCACAGATACGCAGTATTTT	CASSLSPGRTDTQYF
TRBJ2-5	TRBV7-9	TRBD2	NA	TGTGCCAGCAGCCCAGCCGTTAGGCGGGGGGCTGCGGAGGAGACCCAGTACTTC	CASSPAVRRGAAEETQYF
TRBJ2-7	TRBV14	NA	few	TGTGCCAGCAGCCAAGCAGGATTCGCCTACGAGCAGTACTTC	CASSQAGFAYEQYF